Listed here is a single T cell receptor (beta chain). This clone's antigen is unknown. No qualities accompany the bases; no much larger clone lies one base away. According to the germline V gene, CDR1 reads ENHRY and CDR2 reads SYGVKD. The germline V and J ends show losses of 6 bases and 1 base respectively, and no gene match explains 1 base of the junction. Including the terminal cysteine and phenylalanine, the CDR3 comprises 15 residues. Only the CDR3 DNA is retained, 45 bases long and in frame from the first base. These data belong to a study of T cell responses to AZD1222 COVID-19 vaccine (dated by TCRdb to about 2021). With regard to the full study: TCR sequencing covered some 240 trial participants: nearly 210 given two doses of AZD1222 and approximately 26 given two doses of MenACWY control vaccine. Trial participants were enrolled by age into 18-55, 56-69 and 70-plus year subgroups, with 148, 28 and 57 TCR-sequenced participants respectively. Study-wide findings and limitations: Nearly half of unique spike-specific TCRs reportedly recognized epitopes outside regions mutated in the B.1.351 and B.1.1.7 variants. In the small 56-69-year group, the increase in depth fell short of significance, most likely because of low power. The vaccine-associated CD4 TCRs covered the entire spike protein, and the dominant responses fell in regions 160-218 and 743-854. A significant rise in spike-specific TCR breadth and depth was observed after two AZD1222 doses relative to day 0 and relative to MenACWY recipients. Conclusions about previously exposed vaccinees are limited, since just 6 or 7 AZD1222 recipients were seropositive for SARS-CoV-2 at baseline. Because no day 14 peak-response samples were available, the repertoires could be characterized only after the peak T cell response. Participants were mostly white British and included more females than males, and it was suggested by the authors that clonal diversity may have been underestimated.

Read against the paper, the sample's time point label means: about 28 days (+/-7) after the second vaccine dose. AZD1222 recipients whose second dose came at about 4 weeks and those whose second dose came at about 12 weeks were combined into one group, since spike-specific TCR depth and breadth did not differ between the two schedules. Vaccinee samples came from UK trials COV001 and COV002, including a single-blind randomized controlled phase 2/3 trial of AZD1222 (ChAdOx1 nCoV-19) in healthy adults. For TCRbeta chain sequencing, PBMC samples were collected from trial participants at day 0 and at day 28 after the second dose. The CDR3 regions of human TCRbeta chains were subjected to immunosequencing. The original methods were these. TCRs in the repertoires were compared against a reference library of SARS-CoV-2-specific TCRs that had been generated with the MIRA antigen-specificity platform. Breadth was defined as the fraction of unique TCRs that were SARS-CoV-2-associated, and depth was defined as the fraction of total T cells that were SARS-CoV-2-associated. Each spike-specific TCR was assigned to its reactive spike region and to a CD4 or CD8 class using the MIRA data. Log10-transformed breadth and depth values were compared by one-way ANOVA with Sidak's multiple comparisons tests. The table comes from immuneACCESS by way of TCRdb, which keeps in-frame sequences with V and J called. Part of the clones is missing from these tables; in studies checked, under half for an unresolved V gene and the rest for unknown reasons. That table supplies the V and J calls and clone size; D and trimming were determined from the DNA. This sample is represented by 120,000 to 150,000 clones; around 89% of them were singletons. The top ten constitute around 3.1% of the sample.

This TCR was sampled from an adult who received the AZD1222 COVID-19 vaccine. The rearranged segments are TRBV10-3 and TRBJ2-7, with 15 central nucleotides matching TRBD2. Sequencing used peripheral blood, obtained 28 days after the second AZD1222 dose. The encoded CDR3 is CAIRGTSGRSYEQYF. The base sequence is TGTGCCATCAGGGGGACTAGCGGGAGGTCCTACGAGCAGTACTTC.